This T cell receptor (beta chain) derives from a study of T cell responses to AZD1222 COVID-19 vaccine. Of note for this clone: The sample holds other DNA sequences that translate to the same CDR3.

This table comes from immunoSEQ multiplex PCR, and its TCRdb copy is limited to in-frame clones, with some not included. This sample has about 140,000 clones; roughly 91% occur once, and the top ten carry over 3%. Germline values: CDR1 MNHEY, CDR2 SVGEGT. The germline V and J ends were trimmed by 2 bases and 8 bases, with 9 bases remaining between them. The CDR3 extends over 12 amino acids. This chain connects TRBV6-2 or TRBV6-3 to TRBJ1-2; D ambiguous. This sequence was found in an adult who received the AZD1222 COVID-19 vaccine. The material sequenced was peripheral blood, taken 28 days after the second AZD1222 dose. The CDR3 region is CASSYGTEGYTF. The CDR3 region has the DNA TGTGCCAGCAGTTACGGAACGGAGGGCTACACCTTC.